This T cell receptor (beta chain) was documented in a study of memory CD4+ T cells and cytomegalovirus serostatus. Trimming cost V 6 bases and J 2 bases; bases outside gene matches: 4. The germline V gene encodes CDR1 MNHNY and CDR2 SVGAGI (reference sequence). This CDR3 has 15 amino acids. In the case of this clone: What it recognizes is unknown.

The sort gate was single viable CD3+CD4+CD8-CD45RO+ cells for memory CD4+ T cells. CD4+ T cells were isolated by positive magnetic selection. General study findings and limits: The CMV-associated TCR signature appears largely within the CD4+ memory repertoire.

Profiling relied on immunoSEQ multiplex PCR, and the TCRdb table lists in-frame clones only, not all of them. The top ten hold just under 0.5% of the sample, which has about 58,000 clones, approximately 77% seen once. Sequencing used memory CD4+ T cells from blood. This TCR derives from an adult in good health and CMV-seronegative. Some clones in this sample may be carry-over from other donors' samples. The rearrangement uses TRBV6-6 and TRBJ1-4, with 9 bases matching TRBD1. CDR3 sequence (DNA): TGTGCCAGCAGCAGAGGGACAGGGACTAATGAAAAACTGTTTTTT. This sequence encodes CASSRGTGTNEKLFF.